This section outlines one TCR beta chain sequence together with its context. Indicated treatment: oral pan-JAK inhibitor, 5-10 mg twice daily. The source of the sample is a study of CD8+ T cells in alopecia areata. Per germline, CDR1 SGHTA and CDR2 FQGNSA. This CDR3 is built from 12 residues. V dropped 8 bases and J dropped 8 bases, with 13 bases sitting between them. RNA was extracted and reverse transcribed into cDNA as the sequencing template. Assay used: immunoSEQ multiplex PCR; TCRdb lists only in-frame clones, some missing. The table lists tens of thousands of clones, 46% of them singletons. The sequencing used CD8+ T cells sorted from blood, collected around week 36, from a patient treated with tofacitinib. V is TRBV7-2 and J is TRBJ2-1; D is possibly TRBD1 (5 bases). This TCR was sampled from a human donor with alopecia areata. CDR3 sequence (DNA): TGTGCCAGCGCAGGGTACGAAGATGAGCAGTTCTTC. It specifies CASAGYEDEQFF.